Listed below are T cell receptor beta chains from one sample, sequenced in a study of radiation and T cells in renal cell carcinoma. Clones were sequenced by immunoSEQ multiplex PCR, and TCRdb holds only the in-frame ones, with some missing. The data contain about 21,000 clones, nearly 80% of them singletons. The sample consisted of blood, taken from a patient whose treatment included radiotherapy and nephrectomy. The receptor set was obtained from a man aged 55 to 70 with renal cell carcinoma. Both conserved end residues are part of each CDR3.

v_call	j_call	cdr3_aa
TRBV19	TRBJ2-1	CASTKLPDRFNEQFF
TRBV6-1	TRBJ2-7	CASSEVVGAPYEQYF
TRBV6-5	TRBJ2-3	CASSRQRVYTDTQYF
TRBV19	TRBJ1-5	CASSKSTGTGNNQPQHF
TRBV9	TRBJ2-1	CASGDPGLAGEDEQFF
TRBV18	TRBJ2-7	CASSPFSGNSYEQYF
TRBV30	TRBJ2-5	CAWTSMETQYF
TRBV5-1	TRBJ2-3	CASSPVPSSTDTQYF
TRBV19	TRBJ2-7	CASSNRDRGYEQYF
TRBV5-1	TRBJ2-7	CASSSRTDTYEQYF
TRBV2	TRBJ2-7	CASVGGGQGVSLYEQYF
TRBV18	TRBJ1-4	CASSPPQQYGEKLFF
TRBV6-5	TRBJ1-1	CASSYALGDSNTEAFF
TRBV19	TRBJ2-1	CASSFGGGSGYNEQFF
TRBV2	TRBJ2-2	CASSTGTSGRSGELFF
TRBV7-3	TRBJ2-1	CASSPRGGFNEQFF